Listed below are T cell receptor beta chains from one sample, sequenced in a study of blood T cell repertoires in COVID-19. TCRdb's copy holds only in-frame clones and misses some; the assay was immunoSEQ multiplex PCR. The repertoire consists of 230,000 or so clones, with around 88% occurring once and the leading ten covering under 2.5%. Sequenced material: PBMCs or T cells enriched from blood (not recorded which). The receptors come from a woman between 40 and 55 years old with acute COVID-19. CDR3s include the opening cysteine and the closing phenylalanine or tryptophan. The D gene is left open where the match is weak. Clone size is given for some rows only: seen once, a few or many times, or a class if the clone is expanded.

D	V	J	size	DNA	CDR3
TRBD2	TRBV10-3	TRBJ2-3	NA	TGTGCCACCTCCAGAGGCCAAAAGACTAGCGGGATCGGAGACGCGCAGTATTTT	CATSRGQKTSGIGDAQYF
NA	TRBV5-1	TRBJ1-4	NA	TGCGCCAGCAGCCCGGGAAGCTTTGCAACTAATGAAAAACTGTTTTTT	CASSPGSFATNEKLFF
NA	TRBV7-9	TRBJ2-3	NA	TGTGCCAGCAGCCCCGGGACTCCCACAGATACGCAGTATTTT	CASSPGTPTDTQYF
TRBD1	TRBV5-6	TRBJ1-5	NA	TGTGCCAGCAGCTTGGGGGCAGGGGGTCAGCCCCAGCATTTT	CASSLGAGGQPQHF
TRBD1	TRBV27	TRBJ2-3	NA	TGTGCCAGCAGTTCAAGGGGGCGTGAAGATACGCAGTATTTT	CASSSRGREDTQYF
NA	TRBV7-2	TRBJ2-1	once	TGTGCCAGCAGCCAACTGGTAGGGGGCTACAATGAGCAGTTCTTC	CASSQLVGGYNEQFF
NA	TRBV10-3	TRBJ1-2	NA	TGTGCCATCAAGGGGCAGGTTGAGGGCTACACCTTC	CAIKGQVEGYTF
TRBD1	TRBV7-9	TRBJ1-2	NA	TGTGCCAGCAGCTCAGGATTTCAGGGGGGTGGCTATGGCTACACCTTC	CASSSGFQGGGYGYTF
NA	TRBV7-8	TRBJ1-5	NA	TGTGCCAGCAGCCCAGAGGGAAGCAATCAGCCCCAGCATTTT	CASSPEGSNQPQHF
NA	TRBV5-1	TRBJ1-1	NA	TGCGCCAGCAGCTTGGTCGCGGGCGCCATGGAGGAAGCTTTCTTT	CASSLVAGAMEEAFF
NA	TRBV2	TRBJ1-2	NA	TGTGCCAGCAGTGAGCGGACTAACTATGGCTACACCTTC	CASSERTNYGYTF
TRBD2	TRBV5-1	TRBJ2-1	NA	TGCGCCAGCGGAGCCGGGACTAGCTTTTACAATGAGCAGTTCTTC	CASGAGTSFYNEQFF
NA	TRBV9	TRBJ2-3	NA	TGTGCCAGCAGCGTAGTCGCAGGGGACACAGATACGCAGTATTTT	CASSVVAGDTDTQYF
TRBD1	TRBV2	TRBJ1-5	NA	TGTGCCAGCAACGGGGGTACAGGGGGTACACCTAATCAGCCCCAGCATTTT	CASNGGTGGTPNQPQHF
NA	TRBV7-9	TRBJ1-2	few	TGTGCCAGCAGCGGTCTTAGGGGGGGCGCGAACTATGGCTACACCTTC	CASSGLRGGANYGYTF
TRBD1	TRBV19	TRBJ2-7	NA	TGTGCCACCCGGTCGGGGACAGGGGGCGTGGAAGAGAGGGAGCAGTACTTC	CATRSGTGGVEEREQYF
NA	TRBV25-1	TRBJ1-2	NA	TGTGCCAGCAGTGAATTGGGTCAGGGCGTATATGGCTACACCTTC	CASSELGQGVYGYTF
TRBD1	TRBV19	TRBJ1-2	NA	TGTGCCACTGCGGACAGGGCATCATATGGCTACACCTTC	CATADRASYGYTF
NA	TRBV7-2	TRBJ2-1	NA	TGTGCCAGCAGCTTAGGGCTAGACTACAATGAGCAGTTCTTC	CASSLGLDYNEQFF
NA	TRBV30	TRBJ1-1	NA	TGTGCCTGGAGTTACCAAGCCCCCCTGACTGAAGCTTTCTTT	CAWSYQAPLTEAFF
TRBD2	TRBV9	TRBJ2-1	NA	TGTGCCAGCAGCGTCCGTACTAGCGGGGTTAATGAGCAGTTCTTC	CASSVRTSGVNEQFF
NA	TRBV5-1	TRBJ1-1	NA	TGCGCCAGCAGCTCAGAGGGAGTTGAAGCTTTCTTT	CASSSEGVEAFF
NA	TRBV21-1	TRBJ2-1	NA	TGTGCCAGCAGCAAGGCGACTAGCGGGTCCTACAATGAGCAGTTCTTC	CASSKATSGSYNEQFF
TRBD1	TRBV11-2	TRBJ1-5	once	TGTGCCAGCAGCGCGCGGACAGGGAGCAATCAGCCCCAGCATTTT	CASSARTGSNQPQHF
TRBD1	TRBV29-1	TRBJ2-5	NA	TGCAGCGTTGAAAAAAGGGACAGCCACCCAGAGACCCAGTACTTC	CSVEKRDSHPETQYF
NA	TRBV3-1/TRBV3-2	TRBJ1-4	few	TGTGCCAGCAGCCAAGGGGCCAGGGAAAAACTGTTTTTT	CASSQGAREKLFF
NA	TRBV18	TRBJ1-3	once	TGTGCCAGCTCACGTAACAGTTTCTCTGGAAACACCATATATTTT	CASSRNSFSGNTIYF
NA	TRBV18	TRBJ1-6	NA	TGTGCCAGCTCACCGGCCGGGGATAATTCACCCCTCCACTTT	CASSPAGDNSPLHF
NA	TRBV4-3	TRBJ1-1	NA	TGCGCCAGCAGCCAAGATTGGCGGGGACTGAACACTGAAGCTTTCTTT	CASSQDWRGLNTEAFF
TRBD1	TRBV2	TRBJ2-5	NA	TGTGCCAGCAGTGGGGACAGGGAAGAGACCCAGTACTTC	CASSGDREETQYF
NA	TRBV4-3	TRBJ1-2	NA	TGCGCCAGCAGCCATACATCTAACTATGGCTACACCTTC	CASSHTSNYGYTF
NA	TRBV7-8	TRBJ1-5	few	TGTGCCAGCAGCCACCCCAAGGGAGGAAGCAATCAGCCCCAGCATTTT	CASSHPKGGSNQPQHF
TRBD2	TRBV6-5	TRBJ2-5	NA	TGTGCCAGCAGCCGAGGCGGGAGGGCCGTGGAGACCCAGTACTTC	CASSRGGRAVETQYF
TRBD1	TRBV5-6	TRBJ1-4	NA	TGTGCCAGCAGCTTGTTACCGGGACAGGGGGAAAAACTGTTTTTT	CASSLLPGQGEKLFF
NA	TRBV5-4	TRBJ1-2	NA	TGTGCCAGCAGCTCAGGGGCTAACTATGGCTACACCTTC	CASSSGANYGYTF
TRBD1	TRBV5-1	TRBJ1-2	NA	TGCGCCAGCAGCTTGGCTTTGCGACAGGGAGGCAACTATGGCTACACCTTC	CASSLALRQGGNYGYTF
NA	TRBV19	TRBJ1-5	NA	TGTGCCAGTAGTATGGGGCAGGTTGGTTTGGGCAATCAGCCCCAGCATTTT	CASSMGQVGLGNQPQHF
TRBD1	TRBV30	TRBJ1-1	NA	TGTGCCTGGAGTACCAAGACAGGGATAGGCGCTGAAGCTTTCTTT	CAWSTKTGIGAEAFF
NA	TRBV28	TRBJ1-3	once	TGTGCCAGCAGAGGGGGGGGAGCTGGAAACACCATATATTTT	CASRGGGAGNTIYF
TRBD2	TRBV25-1	TRBJ2-5	NA	TGTGCCAGCAGTGAAGGCGGGGGGAGGACCCAGTACTTC	CASSEGGGRTQYF